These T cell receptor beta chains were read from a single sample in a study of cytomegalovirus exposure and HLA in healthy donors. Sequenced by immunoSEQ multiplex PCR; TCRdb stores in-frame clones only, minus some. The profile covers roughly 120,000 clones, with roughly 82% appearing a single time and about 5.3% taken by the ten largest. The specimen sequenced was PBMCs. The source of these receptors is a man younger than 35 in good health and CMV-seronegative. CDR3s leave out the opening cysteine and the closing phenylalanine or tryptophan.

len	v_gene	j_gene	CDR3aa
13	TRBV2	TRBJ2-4	ASSDRSQSTNIQY
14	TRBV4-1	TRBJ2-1	ASSQGTSGKYNEQF
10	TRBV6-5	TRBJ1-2	ASSFSGGGYT
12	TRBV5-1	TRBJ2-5	ASTSNREGETQY
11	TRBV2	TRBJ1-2	ASSYYSRYGYT
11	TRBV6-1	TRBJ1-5	ASSAQGYQPQH
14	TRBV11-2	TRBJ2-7	ASSLTTGGTPHEQY
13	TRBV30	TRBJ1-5	AWRQTGGESQPQH
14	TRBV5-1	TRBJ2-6	ASSSTGTSGANVLT
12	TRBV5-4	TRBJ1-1	ASSLGGKQPEAF
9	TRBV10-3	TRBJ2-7	ATQTGYEQY
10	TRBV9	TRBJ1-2	ASSVRGYGYT
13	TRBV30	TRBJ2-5	AWSGVSGVMGTQY
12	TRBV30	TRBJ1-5	AWTQGNSNQPQH
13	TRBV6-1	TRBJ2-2	ASRPGTSNTGELF
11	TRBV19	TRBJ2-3	ASRVAGADTQY
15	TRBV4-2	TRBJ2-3	ASSQLSSGESTDTQY
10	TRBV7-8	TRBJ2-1	ASSYNNNEQF
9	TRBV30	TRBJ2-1	AWTQYNEQF
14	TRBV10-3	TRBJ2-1	AISVNSGGAVDEQF
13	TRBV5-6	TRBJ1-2	ASSLVRDRSYGYT
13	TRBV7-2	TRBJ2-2	ASSDRVEAPGELF
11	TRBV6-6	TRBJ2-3	ASRQGTGDTQY
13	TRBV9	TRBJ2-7	ASSPLAGGYYEQY
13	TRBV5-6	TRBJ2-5	ASSPGQARGETQY
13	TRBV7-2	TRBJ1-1	ASSHQVFMNTEAF
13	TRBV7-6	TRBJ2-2	ASSLGTSGTGELF
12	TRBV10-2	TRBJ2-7	ASSDLDRVDEQY
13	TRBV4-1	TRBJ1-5	ASSQVAGLRQPQH
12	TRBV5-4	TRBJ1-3	ASSFGRAGNTIY
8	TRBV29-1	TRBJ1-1	SVSGAEAF
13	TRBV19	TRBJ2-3	ATSSSPAGTDTQY
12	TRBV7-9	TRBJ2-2	ASSPPEYTGELF
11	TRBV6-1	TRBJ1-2	ASSQTGNYGYT
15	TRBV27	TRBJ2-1	ASSLMGRASTYNEQF
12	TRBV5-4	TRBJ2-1	ASSSLGGDYEQF
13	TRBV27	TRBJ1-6	ASSLGNGGYSPLH
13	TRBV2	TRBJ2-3	AATTGQVYTDTQY
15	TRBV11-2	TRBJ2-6	ASSLSPLSSGANVLT
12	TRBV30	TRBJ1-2	AWLQGTAVYGYT
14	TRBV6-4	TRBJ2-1	ASSVLAGGPGSEQF
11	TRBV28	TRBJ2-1	AASGTPWDEQF